This T cell receptor (beta chain) was identified during a study of resident and recirculating memory T cells in vitiligo (dated by TCRdb to between 2018 and 2020). Notes on the research overall: For TCR beta sequencing, epidermis was obtained by shave biopsy from two lesional and two nonlesional sites, and PBMCs were also collected, from each of a few stable vitiligo patients. Without cell sorting, samples were homogenized immediately before genomic DNA was extracted using the Qiagen DNeasy Blood & Tissue Kit. Human TCR beta sequencing was used to test whether specific clones in lesional vitiligo skin differed from clones in nonlesional skin and blood. Overall study results and their limits: Clonality was not the same from one vitiligo lesion to another, and no unique dominant TCR clone turned up. Mechanistic studies in the future are needed to assess how much the detected T cell clones and the human Trm pools versus Tcm pools each contribute. By overlap and correlation analysis, no significant repertoire overlap was shown between biopsies, even within a single patient, except for each lesion compared with itself. TCR sequences were not shared across biopsy sites or across patients, which suggests that different T cell clones infiltrate different lesions, a pattern described as private specificity.

V drops 3 bases and J drops 3 bases, leaving 15 bases in between. The CDR3 runs 15 amino acids, cysteine and phenylalanine included. CDR3 DNA is the only sequence kept; it has 45 bases, read in frame from the first base. CDR1 and CDR2 are read off the germline V gene as LGHNA and YNFKEQ. As regards this clone: Its antigen remains undetermined. Base qualities are not provided; no much larger clone lies one nucleotide away.

The immunoSEQ hsTCRB kit was used to amplify TCR beta chains from the genomic DNA. Sequencing of TCR beta libraries was performed on an Illumina MiSeq instrument by the immunoSEQ service. The study's processing was this. The immunoSEQ Analyzer was used to analyze the repertoire data. TCRdb holds this immuneACCESS table with in-frame rearrangements only. Some clones are missing; in checked studies, unresolved V genes explain under half, and the rest has no known cause. The DNA gave D and trimming, while V, J and clone size come from that table. The sample table holds 65,000 to 80,000 clones, of which just over 90% were seen once. 5% of the sample comes from the top ten. Stable vitiligo was defined as no change in lesions over the previous 6 months. Stable patients also had to lack confetti depigmentation, a clinical sign of active vitiligo. Patients who had been treated within the previous three months were excluded. PBMCs were isolated from heparinized blood by Ficoll density gradient centrifugation and then flash-frozen.

The clonotype comes from a male donor with vitiligo. Sequenced sample: blood. This sequence uses TRBV4-2 and TRBJ2-7; the D gene is perhaps TRBD2, from 5 matching bases. The DNA reads as follows: TGTGCCAGCAGCCAGGTCCATTCGGGGTTCTACGAGCAGTACTTC. Its product reads: CASSQVHSGFYEQYF.